These 32 T cell receptor delta chains were all obtained from the same sample, sequenced in a study of Vδ1+ human thymocytes (dated by TCRdb to the late 2010s). Study-level results and caveats: In contrast to oligoclonal peripheral blood repertoires, thymic TRG and TRD repertoires appeared to be highly polyclonal with Gaussian CDR3 length distributions.

These TCRs are of unknown antigen specificity. Sequenced using an Illumina MiSeq. RNA was isolated using the RNeasy mini kit, and reverse transcription was performed with Superscript III. CDR3 amplicons were generated by multiplex PCR with pooled V-gene forward primers and a constant-region reverse primer carrying Illumina adaptor overhangs. Identical DNA sequences were merged into single rows after TCRdb reprocessed the public reads with CATT. The sample table records 50,000 to 75,000 delta-chain clones; approximately 16% of these occur just once. The ten largest clonotypes hold under 0.5% of the sample. Material: Vdelta1+ gamma-delta thymocytes from the thymus. Sample cell subset or site, as interpreted from the label and publication: FACS-sorted CD3+ TCRalphabeta- TCRVdelta1+ TCRVdelta2- thymocytes. The receptor set was obtained from a girl under two years old who had congenital heart surgery.

This clone was seen more than once but under ten times. The V gene is TRDV1, the J gene TRDJ1, with TRDD3 matching 9 bases. CDR1 and CDR2 from the germline V gene are TSWWSYY and QGS. V lost 2 bases, J lost 0 bases, and 13 bases stayed unmatched. The CDR3 runs 19 residues. CDR3 in amino acids: CALGEVFLRGDTYTDKLIF. In DNA form, the CDR3 reads TGTGCTCTTGGGGAAGTTTTCCTACGAGGGGATACGTACACCGATAAACTCATCTTT.

Concerning this clone: Other DNA sequences in the sample encode the same CDR3. The rearrangement joins TRDV1 to TRDJ1; 7 bases map to TRDD3. V shed 2 bases, J shed 9 bases, and the junction held 21 bases outside the gene matches. The CDR3 loop spans 18 amino acids. Germline-derived CDR1 and CDR2 are TSWWSYY and QGS. The CDR3 nucleotides read TGTGCTCTTGGGGAAAGGATCCGTACTGGGGACTCATCCCTTCAACTCATCTTT. This translates into CALGERIRTGDSSLQLIF.

The rearrangement links TRDV1 to TRDJ1; unclear D gene. Germline values: CDR1 TSWWSYY, CDR2 QGS. V was pared by 0 bases and J by 1 base, with 9 bases between. The CDR3 totals 15 residues. CDR3 in amino acids: CALGELRDVTDKLIF. Written as DNA, the CDR3 is TGTGCTCTTGGGGAACTACGGGACGTCACCGATAAACTCATCTTT.

This clone was recorded a few times. The chain employs TRDV1 and TRDJ1; 11 nucleotides line up with TRDD3. Germline CDR1 is TSWWSYY and CDR2 is QGS. There are 23 residues in the CDR3. With 4 bases clipped from V and 0 bases from J, the junction kept 25 bases outside the gene matches. The CDR3 sequence: CALGGNSLSANWGIGTYTDKLIF. DNA for the CDR3: TGTGCTCTTGGGGGAAATTCCCTGTCAGCAAACTGGGGGATAGGGACGTACACCGATAAACTCATCTTT.

This clone was observed a handful of times. The rearrangement uses TRDV1 and TRDJ1; 12 bases align to TRDD3. J lost 0 bases, V lost 2 bases, and 19 bases had no gene match. Germline V gene sequence: CDR1 TSWWSYY, CDR2 QGS. The length of the CDR3 is 22 residues. CDR3 residues: CALGESPRLLGDTRPNTDKLIF. As DNA, the CDR3 is TGTGCTCTTGGGGAATCTCCACGCTTACTGGGGGATACCAGACCGAACACCGATAAACTCATCTTT.

This clone occurred once. Other DNA sequences within the sample encode an identical CDR3. The rearrangement uses TRDV1 and TRDJ1, with TRDD3 matching over 8 bases. The CDR3 is made up of 19 amino acids. Germline CDR1 and CDR2: TSWWSYY and QGS. The V and J ends lost 2 bases and 0 bases, in that order; junction bases with no gene match: 14. The CDR3 sequence is CALGENLILILGDTDKLIF. The CDR3 region has the DNA TGTGCTCTTGGGGAAAATCTAATACTGATACTGGGGGACACCGATAAACTCATCTTT.

There are a few counts of this clone. This sequence joins TRDV1 and TRDJ1; D is possibly TRDD2 or TRDD3 (9 bases each). CDR1 is TSWWSYY and CDR2 is QGS in the germline V gene. The CDR3 covers 20 residues. Trimming took off 0 bases at V and 9 bases at J, with 32 bases between the two ends. The CDR3 sequence is CALGELRNTFLPVLGEELIF. Written as DNA, the CDR3 is TGTGCTCTTGGGGAACTAAGAAACACCTTCCTACCCGTACTGGGGGAAGAACTCATCTTT.

The chain uses TRDV1 and TRDJ1; D unresolved. CDR1 is TSWWSYY, CDR2 QGS, per germline. V gave up 5 bases and J gave up 12 bases, with 22 bases separating them. This CDR3 contains 14 residues. Here the CDR3 DNA reads TGTGCTCTTGGGACCCTTTTGTCCCGGGAGAGGGTCATCTTT. This encodes CALGTLLSRERVIF.

The table lists this clone with a few counts. This chain connects TRDV1 to TRDJ1; TRDD3 matches 10 bases. With V trimmed by 9 bases and J by 4 bases, 32 bases remained unmatched. This CDR3 has 22 amino acids. The germline CDR1 and CDR2 sequences are TSWWSYY and QGS. This chain's CDR3 is CALSNRGLPDPYWGILSDKLIF. CDR3 nucleotides: TGTGCTCTGTCGAATCGCGGCCTTCCTGATCCTTACTGGGGGATTTTGAGCGATAAACTCATCTTT.

The rearrangement uses TRDV1 and TRDJ1; 9 positions match TRDD3. The CDR3 has 21 residues. The V and J ends lost 3 bases and 0 bases, in that order; junction bases with no gene match: 20. Germline values: CDR1 TSWWSYY, CDR2 QGS. CDR3 loop: CALGDRIPGGILPSYTDKLIF. DNA of the CDR3: TGTGCTCTTGGGGACCGTATTCCAGGGGGGATACTCCCGTCGTACACCGATAAACTCATCTTT.

This chain uses TRDV1 with TRDJ1, with 9 bases lining up with TRDD2. V gave up 9 bases and J gave up 0 bases; unmatched junction bases: 11. The CDR3 is made up of 16 amino acids. CDR1 and CDR2 from the germline V gene are TSWWSYY and QGS. This CDR3 is CALRRAFLRYTDKLIF. The CDR3 coding sequence is TGTGCTCTCCGGCGAGCCTTCCTACGCTACACCGATAAACTCATCTTT.

V gene TRDV1 combines with J gene TRDJ1, with 13 bases identical to TRDD3. Trimming at V came to 2 bases and at J to 3 bases, leaving 15 bases not matched to a gene. This CDR3 is built from 20 residues. Germline lookup yields CDR1 TSWWSYY and CDR2 QGS. The CDR3 DNA reads as TGTGCTCTTGGGGAAAACTTCCCCGTACTGGGGGATACGCGTGCCGATAAACTCATCTTT. Its translation: CALGENFPVLGDTRADKLIF.

This clone was recorded a few times. This rearrangement joins TRDV1 to TRDJ1; TRDD3 aligns across 13 bases. Trimming at V came to 6 bases and at J to 0 bases, leaving 13 bases not matched to a gene. The CDR3 has 19 amino acids. Per the germline V gene, CDR1 is TSWWSYY and CDR2 is QGS. CDR3 coding DNA: TGTGCTCTTGGTCCCCGGTACTGGGGGATACGCAGGTACACCGATAAACTCATCTTT. Residues: CALGPRYWGIRRYTDKLIF.

The chain links TRDV1 to TRDJ1; TRDD3 matches 11 bases. Germline V gene sequence: CDR1 TSWWSYY, CDR2 QGS. Losses at the gene ends were 2 bases for V and 8 bases for J; bases not matched to a gene: 19. The CDR3 extends over 19 amino acids. CDR3 region: CALGEWGIRGTFQEIKLIF. The CDR3 DNA is TGTGCTCTTGGGGAATGGGGGATACGGGGGACCTTCCAGGAGATAAAACTCATCTTT.

There are a few counts of this clone. V gene TRDV1 combines with J gene TRDJ1, with D maybe TRDD3 (5 bases). Germline V lookup: CDR1 TSWWSYY, CDR2 QGS. This CDR3 is built from 18 residues. V was clipped by 1 base and J by 0 bases, with 18 bases between them. CDR3 DNA sequence: TGTGCTCTTGGGGAACGGGGGTTCCGCCAAAGGGACACCGATAAACTCATCTTT. Encoded protein: CALGERGFRQRDTDKLIF.

The chain carries TRAV29/DV5 and TRDJ1; 7 positions agree with TRDD3. This CDR3 contains 16 residues. The germline V gene encodes CDR1 NSMFDY and CDR2 ISSIKDK. With V trimmed by 0 bases and J by 5 bases, 13 bases remained unmatched. This CDR3 is CAASVILGIPKDKLIF. DNA for the CDR3: TGTGCAGCAAGCGTCATACTGGGGATCCCCAAGGATAAACTCATCTTT.

In its sample, this clone ranks as medium-sized (0.01 to 0.1%). The chain joins TRDV2 to TRDJ1; no clear D. In germline, CDR1 is GEAIGNYY, CDR2 EKD. CDR3 length equals 17 residues. The germline V and J ends were trimmed by 0 bases and 0 bases, with 16 bases remaining between them. This CDR3 reads CACDTGFAPAYTDKLIF. DNA of the CDR3: TGTGCCTGTGACACCGGATTCGCACCTGCATACACCGATAAACTCATCTTT.

J is TRDJ1 and V is TRDV1; D ambiguous. Per germline, CDR1 TSWWSYY and CDR2 QGS. The CDR3 has 17 amino acids. V was trimmed by 0 bases and J by 5 bases, leaving 19 bases between them. The CDR3 protein is CALGELFSSGLVDKLIF. The DNA of the CDR3 is TGTGCTCTTGGGGAACTGTTCTCCTCGGGGCTCGTAGATAAACTCATCTTT.

This clone was recorded a few times. The V call is TRDV1, the J call TRDJ1, with a possible D match to TRDD2 (6 bases). Trimming removed 4 bases at V and 7 bases at J, with 22 bases between. The CDR3 runs 16 residues. The germline gives CDR1 TSWWSYY, CDR2 QGS. CDR3 protein: CALGGPSSSQRSKLIF. In DNA form, the CDR3 reads TGTGCTCTTGGGGGGCCCTCTTCCTCTCAACGTTCTAAACTCATCTTT.

This clone occurred a few times. The J gene is TRDJ1, the V gene TRDV1; 8 bases are a match to TRDD3. This CDR3 contains 17 residues. Germline assignment: CDR1 TSWWSYY and CDR2 QGS. V gave up 8 bases and J gave up 1 base; unmatched junction bases: 15. The CDR3 here is CALKLPPVLGATDKLIF. CDR3 DNA sequence: TGTGCTCTTAAACTTCCTCCCGTACTGGGGGCCACCGATAAACTCATCTTT.

This clone was picked up a small number of times. This chain uses TRDV1 with TRDJ1, with 13 bases matching TRDD3. The junction had 23 bases not matched to a gene; V was cut back by 6 bases and J by 4 bases. This CDR3 region has 21 residues. Per germline, CDR1 TSWWSYY and CDR2 QGS. Written as DNA, the CDR3 is TGTGCTCTTGGTGCCGGGTGGGCCTCCAGTACTGGGGGATACGCCGACGATAAACTCATCTTT. Translation: CALGAGWASSTGGYADDKLIF.

The V call is TRDV2, the J call TRDJ1; 12 bases line up with TRDD3. V dropped 0 bases and J dropped 1; count of bases not matched to a gene: 20. CDR1 is GEAIGNYY and CDR2 is EKD in the germline V gene. CDR3 length: 22 amino acids. This CDR3 is CACDTSQIISYWGILATDKLIF. CDR3 nucleotide sequence: TGTGCCTGTGACACCTCACAAATAATTTCCTACTGGGGGATACTAGCCACCGATAAACTCATCTTT.

This clone showed up just a few times. The chain uses TRDV2 and TRDJ1; 13 bases fit TRDD3. Germline values: CDR1 GEAIGNYY, CDR2 EKD. The CDR3 is 18 amino acids. With 5 bases clipped from V and 1 base from J, the junction kept 12 bases outside the gene matches. CDR3 amino acids: CACVNQYWGIRLTDKLIF. For the CDR3, the DNA is TGTGCCTGTGTCAACCAGTACTGGGGGATACGACTCACCGATAAACTCATCTTT.

This clone was counted a few times. The chain joins TRDV1 to TRDJ1; possibly TRDD3 for D (6 bases). The length of the CDR3 is 18 residues. V lost 4 bases to trimming and J lost 5 bases, with 26 bases between them. In germline, CDR1 is TSWWSYY, CDR2 QGS. The CDR3 reads CALGGLVRLGSRGDKLIF. The CDR3 region has the DNA TGTGCTCTTGGGGGCCTTGTACGGCTGGGGTCGAGAGGGGATAAACTCATCTTT.

J is TRDJ1 and V is TRDV1, with D unresolved. V lost 4 bases and J lost 1, with 10 bases in between. This CDR3 has 14 residues. Germline assignment: CDR1 TSWWSYY and CDR2 QGS. The CDR3 here is CALGVPHRTDKLIF. The CDR3 region has the DNA TGTGCTCTTGGGGTCCCCCATCGCACCGATAAACTCATCTTT.

Of note for this clone: At one end, the junction sequence differs from germline, possibly due to a read error. The sample contains more than one DNA sequence encoding this CDR3. V gene TRDV1 combines with J gene TRDJ1; D is perhaps TRDD2 (7 bases). CDR1 and CDR2 from the germline V gene are TSWWSYY and QGS. The CDR3 length is 19 residues. CDR3 DNA sequence: TGTGCTCTGGGGGAACGCCACCTTCCTTTCAAGGGGGTCACCGATAAACTCATCTTT. Protein: CALGERHLPFKGVTDKLIF.

This clone was seen a few times. The chain carries TRDV1 and TRDJ1; D is unclear. This CDR3 has 15 residues. V dropped 3 bases and J dropped 4 bases, with 15 bases sitting between them. CDR1 is TSWWSYY and CDR2 is QGS in the germline V gene. CDR3 in DNA: TGTGCTCTTGGGGACCAGACCCCCTTGCTCGATAAACTCATCTTT. Translating gives CALGDQTPLLDKLIF.

This clone turned up a few times. The chain links TRDV1 to TRDJ1; 12 nucleotides match TRDD3. The CDR3 has 20 amino acids. CDR1 is TSWWSYY, CDR2 QGS, per germline. The V gene end was trimmed by 0 bases and the J gene end by 0 bases; junction bases not matched to a gene: 11. DNA of the CDR3: TGTGCTCTTGGGGAACTCCACTACCTCTGGGGGATACGGTACACCGATAAACTCATCTTT. This translates into CALGELHYLWGIRYTDKLIF.

The chain joins TRDV1 to TRDJ1, with 9 nucleotides matching TRDD2. CDR1 is TSWWSYY and CDR2 is QGS in the germline V gene. V shed 3 bases, J shed 2 bases, and the junction held 13 bases outside the gene matches. The CDR3 spans 18 residues. Here the CDR3 reads CALGDHSLPTTPTDKLIF. The CDR3 nucleotides are TGTGCTCTTGGGGACCATTCCCTTCCTACGACGCCTACCGATAAACTCATCTTT.

This clone has only a few counts. The rearrangement links TRDV1 to TRDJ1; perhaps TRDD2 as D (5 bases). Germline CDR1 reads TSWWSYY; CDR2 reads QGS. Trimming cost V 6 bases and J 0 bases, with 35 bases left between them. CDR3 size: 22 residues. This CDR3 reads CALGQTPTGQGGGQTYTDKLIF. In nucleotides, the CDR3 is TGTGCTCTTGGCCAGACACCTACAGGTCAGGGTGGAGGTCAAACGTACACCGATAAACTCATCTTT.

The rearrangement uses TRDV1 and TRDJ1; TRDD3 matches 13 bases. With 0 bases clipped from V and 4 bases from J, the junction kept 20 bases outside the gene matches. This CDR3 has 22 residues. CDR1 TSWWSYY and CDR2 QGS come from the germline V gene. The CDR3 sequence is CALGELNLDTGGYDLGGDKLIF. The DNA of the CDR3 is TGTGCTCTTGGGGAACTGAATCTGGATACTGGGGGATACGACTTGGGTGGCGATAAACTCATCTTT.

This clone was counted a few times. The V gene is TRDV1, the J gene TRDJ1; the D gene is possibly TRDD3 (6 bases). The CDR3 totals 20 residues. V was shortened by 4 bases and J by 0 bases, with 27 bases between the two germline ends. The germline V gene encodes CDR1 TSWWSYY and CDR2 QGS. CDR3: CALGGYAVPRGSLYTDKLIF. The CDR3, as DNA: TGTGCTCTTGGGGGATACGCTGTCCCTAGGGGCTCTTTGTACACCGATAAACTCATCTTT.